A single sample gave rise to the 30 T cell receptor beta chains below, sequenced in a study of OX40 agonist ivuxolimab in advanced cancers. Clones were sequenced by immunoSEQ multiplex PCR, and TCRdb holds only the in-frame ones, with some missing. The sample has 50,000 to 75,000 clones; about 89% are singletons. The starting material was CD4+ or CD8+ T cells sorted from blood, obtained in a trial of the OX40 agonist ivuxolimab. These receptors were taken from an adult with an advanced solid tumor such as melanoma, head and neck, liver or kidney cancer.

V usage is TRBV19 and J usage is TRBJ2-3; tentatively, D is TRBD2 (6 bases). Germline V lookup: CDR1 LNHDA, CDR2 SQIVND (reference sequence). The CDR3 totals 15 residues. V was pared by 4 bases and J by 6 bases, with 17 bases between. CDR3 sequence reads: CASSSGRGLIDTQYF. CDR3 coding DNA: TGTGCCAGTAGTAGTGGGCGGGGCCTAATCGATACGCAGTATTTT. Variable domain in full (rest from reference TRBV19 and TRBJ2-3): DGGITQSPKYLFRKEGQNVTLSCEQNLNHDAMYWYRQDPGQGLRLIYYSQIVNDFQKGDIAEGYSVSREKKESFPLTVTSAQKNPTAFYLCASSSGRGLIDTQYFGPGTRLTVL.

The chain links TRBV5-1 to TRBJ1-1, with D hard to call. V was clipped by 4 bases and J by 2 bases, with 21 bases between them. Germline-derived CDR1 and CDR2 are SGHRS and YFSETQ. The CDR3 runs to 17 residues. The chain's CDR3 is CASSQIEDMGGNTEAFF. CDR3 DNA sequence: TGCGCCAGCAGCCAGATAGAGGATATGGGAGGAAACACTGAAGCTTTCTTT. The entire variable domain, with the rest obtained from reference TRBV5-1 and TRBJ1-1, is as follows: KAGVTQTPRYLIKTRGQQVTLSCSPISGHRSVSWYQQTPGQGLQFLFEYFSETQRNKGNFPGRFSGRQFSNSRSEMNVSTLELGDSALYLCASSQIEDMGGNTEAFFGQGTRLTVV.

The CDR3 nucleotides are TGTGCCAGCAGTTACTCGGACTATCCCTACGAGCAGTACTTC. This translates into CASSYSDYPYEQYF. This chain joins TRBV6-5 and TRBJ2-7; D is possibly TRBD2 (6 bases). CDR1 MNHEY and CDR2 SVGAGI come from the germline V gene. This CDR3 is built from 14 residues. The V gene lost 0 bases and the J gene lost 2 bases, with 8 bases spanning the gap.

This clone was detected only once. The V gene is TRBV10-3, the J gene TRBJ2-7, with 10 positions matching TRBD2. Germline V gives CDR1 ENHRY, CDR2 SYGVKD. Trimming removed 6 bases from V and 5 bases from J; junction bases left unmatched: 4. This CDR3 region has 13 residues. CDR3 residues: CAISTSGDDEQYF. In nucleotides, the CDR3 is TGTGCCATCAGCACTAGCGGGGACGACGAGCAGTACTTC.

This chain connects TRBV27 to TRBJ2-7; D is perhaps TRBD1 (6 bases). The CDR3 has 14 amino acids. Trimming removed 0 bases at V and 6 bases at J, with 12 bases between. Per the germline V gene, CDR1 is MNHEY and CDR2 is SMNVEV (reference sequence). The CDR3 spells CASSLSQTGSEQYF. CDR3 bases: TGTGCCAGCAGTTTATCCCAGACAGGAAGCGAGCAGTACTTC.

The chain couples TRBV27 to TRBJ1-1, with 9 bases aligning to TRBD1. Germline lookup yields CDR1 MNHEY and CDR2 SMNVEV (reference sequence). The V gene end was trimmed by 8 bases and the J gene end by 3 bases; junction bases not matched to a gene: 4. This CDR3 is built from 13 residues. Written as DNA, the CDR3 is TGTGCCAGCGGGACAGGGCCTTACACTGAAGCTTTCTTT. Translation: CASGTGPYTEAFF.

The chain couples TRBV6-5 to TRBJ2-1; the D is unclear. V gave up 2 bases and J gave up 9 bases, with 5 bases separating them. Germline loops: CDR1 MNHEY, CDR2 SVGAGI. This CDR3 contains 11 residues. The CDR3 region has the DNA TGTGCCAGCAGTTACGACTCTGAGCAGTTCTTC. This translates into CASSYDSEQFF.

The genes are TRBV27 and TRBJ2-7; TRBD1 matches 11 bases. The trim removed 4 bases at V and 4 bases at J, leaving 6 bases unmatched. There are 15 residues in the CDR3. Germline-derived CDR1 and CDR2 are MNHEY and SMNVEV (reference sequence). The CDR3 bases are TGTGCCAGCAGTTCCGGACAGGGGGCCCTTTACGAGCAGTACTTC. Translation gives CASSSGQGALYEQYF.

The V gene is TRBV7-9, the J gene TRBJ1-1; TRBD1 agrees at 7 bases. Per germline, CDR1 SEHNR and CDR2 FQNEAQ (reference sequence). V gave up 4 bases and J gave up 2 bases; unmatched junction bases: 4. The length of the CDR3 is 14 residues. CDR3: CASSSGTANTEAFF. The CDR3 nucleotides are TGTGCCAGCAGCTCAGGGACAGCAAACACTGAAGCTTTCTTT.

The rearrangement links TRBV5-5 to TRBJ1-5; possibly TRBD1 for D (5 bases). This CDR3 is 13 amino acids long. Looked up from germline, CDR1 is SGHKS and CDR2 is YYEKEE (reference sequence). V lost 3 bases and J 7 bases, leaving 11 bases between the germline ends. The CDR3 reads CASSYEGRQPQHF. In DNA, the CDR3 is TGTGCCAGCAGCTACGAGGGGAGGCAGCCCCAGCATTTT.

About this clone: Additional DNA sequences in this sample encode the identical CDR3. The CDR3 nucleotides are TGCGCCAGCAGCCAAGGACAGGGAGGAGAGCAGTACTTC. Its translation: CASSQGQGGEQYF. The chain joins TRBV4-1 to TRBJ2-7, with a possible D match to TRBD1 (7 bases). Germline V gives CDR1 MGHRA, CDR2 YSYEKL. The CDR3 consists of 13 residues. V was clipped by 1 base and J by 7 bases, with 11 bases between them.

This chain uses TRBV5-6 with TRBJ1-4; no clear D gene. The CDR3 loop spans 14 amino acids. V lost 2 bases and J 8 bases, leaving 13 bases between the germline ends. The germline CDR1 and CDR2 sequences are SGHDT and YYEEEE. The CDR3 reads CASSLFSQREKLFF. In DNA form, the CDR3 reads TGTGCCAGCAGCTTATTCTCCCAGCGGGAAAAACTGTTTTTT.

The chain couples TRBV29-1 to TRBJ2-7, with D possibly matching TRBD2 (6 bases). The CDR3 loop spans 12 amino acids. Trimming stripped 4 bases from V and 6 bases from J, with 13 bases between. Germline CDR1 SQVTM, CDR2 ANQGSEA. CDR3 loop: CSVGGGVGEQYF. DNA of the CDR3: TGCAGCGTTGGGGGCGGGGTTGGCGAGCAGTACTTC.

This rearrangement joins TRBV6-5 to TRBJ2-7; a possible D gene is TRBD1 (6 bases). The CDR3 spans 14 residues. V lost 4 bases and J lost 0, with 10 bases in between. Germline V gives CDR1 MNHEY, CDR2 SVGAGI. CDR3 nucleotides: TGTGCCAGCAGTTTCCAAGGGGGCTCCTACGAGCAGTACTTC. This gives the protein CASSFQGGSYEQYF.

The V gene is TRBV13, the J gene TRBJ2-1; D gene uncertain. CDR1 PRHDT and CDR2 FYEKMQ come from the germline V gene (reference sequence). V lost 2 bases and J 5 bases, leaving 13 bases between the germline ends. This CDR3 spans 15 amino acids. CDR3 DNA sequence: TGTGCCAGCAGCTTAATGGGCACGGCACACAATGAGCAGTTCTTC. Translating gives CASSLMGTAHNEQFF. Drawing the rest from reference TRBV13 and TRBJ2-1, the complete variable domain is AAGVIQSPRHLIKEKRETATLKCYPIPRHDTVYWYQQGPGQDPQFLISFYEKMQSDKGSIPDRFSAQQFSDYHSELNMSSLELGDSALYFCASSLMGTAHNEQFFGPGTRLTVL.

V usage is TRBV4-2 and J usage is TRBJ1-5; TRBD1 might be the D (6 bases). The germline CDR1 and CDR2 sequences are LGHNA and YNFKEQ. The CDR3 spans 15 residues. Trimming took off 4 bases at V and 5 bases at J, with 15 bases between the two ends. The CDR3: CASSPWARGDQPQHF. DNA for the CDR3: TGTGCCAGCAGCCCCTGGGCGAGGGGGGATCAGCCCCAGCATTTT.

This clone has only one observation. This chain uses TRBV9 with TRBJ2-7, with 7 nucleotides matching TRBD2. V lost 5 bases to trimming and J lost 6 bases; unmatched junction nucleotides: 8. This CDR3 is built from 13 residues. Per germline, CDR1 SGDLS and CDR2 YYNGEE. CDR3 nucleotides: TGTGCCAGCAGTGGACTAGGATCTGGCGAGCAGTACTTC. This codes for CASSGLGSGEQYF. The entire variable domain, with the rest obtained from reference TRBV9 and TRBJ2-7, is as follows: DSGVTQTPKHLITATGQRVTLRCSPRSGDLSVYWYQQSLDQGLQFLIQYYNGEERAKGNILERFSAQQFPDLHSELNLSSLELGDSALYFCASSGLGSGEQYFGPGTRLTVT.

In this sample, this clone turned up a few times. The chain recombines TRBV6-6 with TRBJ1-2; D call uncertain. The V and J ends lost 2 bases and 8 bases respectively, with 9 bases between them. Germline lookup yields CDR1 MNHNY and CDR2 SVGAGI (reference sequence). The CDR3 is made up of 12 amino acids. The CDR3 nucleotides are TGTGCCAGCAGTTACGTCGGGGTCGGCTACACCTTC. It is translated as CASSYVGVGYTF.

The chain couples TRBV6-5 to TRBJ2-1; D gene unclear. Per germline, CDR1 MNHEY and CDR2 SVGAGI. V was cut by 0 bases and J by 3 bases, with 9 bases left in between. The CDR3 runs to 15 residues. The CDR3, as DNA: TGTGCCAGCAGTTACTCGGAGCAGGACTACAATGAGCAGTTCTTC. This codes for CASSYSEQDYNEQFF.

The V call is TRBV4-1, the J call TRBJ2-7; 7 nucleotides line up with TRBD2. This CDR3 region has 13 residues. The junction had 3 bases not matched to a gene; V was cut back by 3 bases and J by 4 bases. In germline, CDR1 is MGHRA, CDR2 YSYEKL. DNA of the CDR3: TGCGCCAGCAGCCAGGCTAGCGGTTACGAGCAGTACTTC. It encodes CASSQASGYEQYF.

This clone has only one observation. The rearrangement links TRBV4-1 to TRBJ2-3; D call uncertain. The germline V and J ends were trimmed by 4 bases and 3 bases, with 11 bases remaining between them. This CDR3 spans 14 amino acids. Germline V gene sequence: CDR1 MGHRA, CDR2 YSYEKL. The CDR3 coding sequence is TGCGCCAGCAGCCTCTCCCCACCAACAGATACGCAGTATTTT. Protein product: CASSLSPPTDTQYF.

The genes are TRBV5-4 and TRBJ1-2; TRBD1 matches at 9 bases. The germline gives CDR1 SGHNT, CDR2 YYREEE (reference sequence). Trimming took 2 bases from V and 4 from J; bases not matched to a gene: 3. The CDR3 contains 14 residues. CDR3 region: CASSLDRGGYGYTF. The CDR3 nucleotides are TGTGCCAGCAGCTTAGACAGGGGGGGCTATGGCTACACCTTC. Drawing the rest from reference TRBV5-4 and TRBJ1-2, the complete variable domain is ETGVTQSPTHLIKTRGQQVTLRCSSQSGHNTVSWYQQALGQGPQFIFQYYREEENGRGNFPPRFSGLQFPNYSSELNVNALELDDSALYLCASSLDRGGYGYTFGSGTRLTVV.

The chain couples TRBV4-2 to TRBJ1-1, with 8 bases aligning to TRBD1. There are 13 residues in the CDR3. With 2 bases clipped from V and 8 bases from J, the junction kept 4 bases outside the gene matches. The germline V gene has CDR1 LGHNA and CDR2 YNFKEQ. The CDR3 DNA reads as TGTGCCAGCAGCCAATCAGGGGGCCCCGAAGCTTTCTTT. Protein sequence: CASSQSGGPEAFF.

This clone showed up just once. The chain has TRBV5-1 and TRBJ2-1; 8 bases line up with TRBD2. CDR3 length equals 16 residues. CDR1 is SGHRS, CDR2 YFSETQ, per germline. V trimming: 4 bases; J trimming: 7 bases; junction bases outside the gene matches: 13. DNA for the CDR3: TGCGCCAGCAGCCCCTCTTATACGGGGGGGTTAAATGAGCAGTTCTTC. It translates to CASSPSYTGGLNEQFF.

In DNA form, the CDR3 reads TGCAGTGCTACAGGGGAGGGAGGCTACACCTTC. Protein sequence: CSATGEGGYTF. The gene calls are TRBV20-1 and TRBJ1-2; D perhaps matches TRBD1 (6 bases). V was trimmed by 4 bases and J by 8 bases, leaving 11 bases between them. Germline V gene data show CDR1 as DFQATT and CDR2 as SNEGSKA (reference sequence). The CDR3 runs 11 residues.

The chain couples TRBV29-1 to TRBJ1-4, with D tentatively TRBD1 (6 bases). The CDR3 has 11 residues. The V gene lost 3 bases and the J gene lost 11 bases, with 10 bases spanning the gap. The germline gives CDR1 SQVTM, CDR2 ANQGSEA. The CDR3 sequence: CSVEEGGKLFF. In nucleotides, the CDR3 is TGCAGCGTTGAGGAGGGGGGGAAACTGTTTTTT.

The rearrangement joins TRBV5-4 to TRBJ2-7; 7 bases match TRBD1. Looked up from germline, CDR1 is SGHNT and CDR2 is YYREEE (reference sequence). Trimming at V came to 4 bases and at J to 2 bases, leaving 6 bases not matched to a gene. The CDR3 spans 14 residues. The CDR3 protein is CASSLGQGAYEQYF. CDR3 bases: TGTGCCAGCAGCCTGGGGCAGGGGGCCTACGAGCAGTACTTC.

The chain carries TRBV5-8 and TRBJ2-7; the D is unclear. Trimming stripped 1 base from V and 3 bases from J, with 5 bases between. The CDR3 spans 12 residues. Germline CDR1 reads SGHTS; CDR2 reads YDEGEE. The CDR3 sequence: CASSLYSYEQYF. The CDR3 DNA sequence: TGTGCCAGCAGCTTGTATAGCTACGAGCAGTACTTC.

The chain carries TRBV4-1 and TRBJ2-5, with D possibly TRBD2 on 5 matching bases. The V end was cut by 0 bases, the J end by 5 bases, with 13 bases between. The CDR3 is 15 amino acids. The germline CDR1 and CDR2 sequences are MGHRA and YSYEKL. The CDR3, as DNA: TGCGCCAGCAGCCAAGAGAGGGTGAGGGTGGAGACCCAGTACTTC. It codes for CASSQERVRVETQYF.

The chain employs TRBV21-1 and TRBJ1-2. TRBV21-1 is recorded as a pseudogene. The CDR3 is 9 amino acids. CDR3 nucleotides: TGTGCCTCGACTGTTGGCTACACCTTC. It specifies CASTVGYTF.